This T cell receptor beta chain was captured by sequencing in a study of T cells after yellow fever vaccination. The study, taken as a whole, reports: Booster samples showed a return of most primary-vaccination clones (around 95% CD4, approximately 90% CD8).

The study made its TCR cDNA through 5'RACE template switching. That step introduced a universal primer site along with UMIs. TCRdb redid the calling of the 5' RACE reads with MiXCR, one entry per CDR3 protein. The data show some 350,000 distinct CDR3 sequences, roughly 4% seen once. The CDR3 extends over 14 amino acids. Between the trimmed V and J ends, which lost 5 bases and 7 bases, there was a span of 15 bases. This clonotype was counted only a few times. Antigen specificity is unknown. Material: PBMCs, obtained 5 days after the yellow fever booster vaccination. V is TRBV12-3 or TRBV12-4 and J is TRBJ1-5; TRBD1 is a possible D gene (6 bases). This TCR came from a man between 18 and 35 years old who received the YFV17D yellow fever vaccine. CDR3 sequence reads: CASSPDRRRQPQHF. The DNA of the CDR3 is TGTGCCAGCAGTCCCGACAGGAGGAGGCAGCCCCAGCATTTT.